The 7 T cell receptor beta chains presented below share a single source sample, sequenced in a study of blood T cell repertoires in COVID-19. The data were produced by immunoSEQ multiplex PCR, yet TCRdb's version contains in-frame clones alone and is incomplete. The table includes hundreds of thousands of clones, roughly 89% detected once. Sequenced: peripheral blood. Receptor source: a woman aged 18-29 years who had recovered from COVID-19.

V is TRBV5-1 and J is TRBJ1-1, with D tentatively TRBD1 (6 bases). The V end lost 5 bases, the J end lost 4 bases, and 18 bases lay between the germline ends. CDR1 and CDR2 (germline): SGHRS, YFSETQ. CDR3 length: 15 amino acids. CDR3 in amino acids: CASSPDSSRRTEAFF. Written as DNA, the CDR3 is TGCGCCAGCAGTCCGGACAGCAGTAGGCGCACTGAAGCTTTCTTT.

The chain couples TRBV19 to TRBJ1-1; 8 bases align to TRBD1. This CDR3 contains 16 residues. Germline trimming cut 4 bases from V and 2 bases from J; bases unmatched to any gene: 9. Germline V CDR1 and CDR2: LNHDA, SQIVND (reference sequence). The DNA for the CDR3 is TGTGCCAGTAGTAAAGGACAGGGACTTAGCAACACTGAAGCTTTCTTT. Amino acid sequence: CASSKGQGLSNTEAFF.

This chain links TRBV5-4 with TRBJ1-3; D is unclear. The germline V and J ends were trimmed by 1 base and 2 bases, with 10 bases remaining between them. The CDR3 runs 15 residues. CDR1 is SGHNT, CDR2 YYREEE, per germline (reference sequence). The CDR3 here is CASSLLGGPGNTIYF. As DNA, the CDR3 is TGTGCCAGCAGCTTGTTGGGAGGCCCTGGAAACACCATATATTTT.

V is TRBV25-1 and J is TRBJ2-7; 13 nucleotides align to TRBD2. This CDR3 spans 16 amino acids. In germline, CDR1 is MGHDK, CDR2 SYGVNS. V lost 4 bases to trimming and J lost 4 bases; unmatched junction nucleotides: 7. The CDR3 reads CASSGRGLAGKYEQYV. The CDR3 region has the DNA TGTGCCAGCAGTGGTAGGGGACTAGCGGGGAAGTACGAGCAGTACGTC.

This clone came up once. V gene TRBV19 combines with J gene TRBJ1-2; 8 bases agree with TRBD1. Germline V gene sequence: CDR1 LNHDA, CDR2 SQIVND (reference sequence). The J segment lost 2 bases and the V segment lost 3 bases, leaving 8 bases of the junction unmatched. This CDR3 region has 16 residues. This chain's CDR3 is CASSMFSGQANYGYTF. CDR3 DNA: TGTGCCAGTAGTATGTTTTCGGGACAGGCAAACTATGGCTACACCTTC.

The chain employs TRBV11-2 and TRBJ2-4; 10 nucleotides agree with TRBD2. Per germline, CDR1 SGHAT and CDR2 FQNNGV. This CDR3 has 16 residues. V shed 2 bases and J 8 bases; nucleotides not matched to a gene: 9. In DNA, the CDR3 is TGTGCCAGCAGCTTAATGGTAGCGGGAGGCAGGGACATTCAGTACTTC. This encodes CASSLMVAGGRDIQYF.

The rearrangement links TRBV4-3 to TRBJ1-1; D unresolved. The CDR3 consists of 14 residues. Per the germline V gene, CDR1 is LGHNA and CDR2 is YSLEER. The germline V and J ends were trimmed by 1 base and 4 bases, with 10 bases remaining between them. This CDR3 is CASSQGVRSTEAFF. CDR3 nucleotides: TGCGCCAGCAGCCAAGGGGTTCGGAGCACTGAAGCTTTCTTT.